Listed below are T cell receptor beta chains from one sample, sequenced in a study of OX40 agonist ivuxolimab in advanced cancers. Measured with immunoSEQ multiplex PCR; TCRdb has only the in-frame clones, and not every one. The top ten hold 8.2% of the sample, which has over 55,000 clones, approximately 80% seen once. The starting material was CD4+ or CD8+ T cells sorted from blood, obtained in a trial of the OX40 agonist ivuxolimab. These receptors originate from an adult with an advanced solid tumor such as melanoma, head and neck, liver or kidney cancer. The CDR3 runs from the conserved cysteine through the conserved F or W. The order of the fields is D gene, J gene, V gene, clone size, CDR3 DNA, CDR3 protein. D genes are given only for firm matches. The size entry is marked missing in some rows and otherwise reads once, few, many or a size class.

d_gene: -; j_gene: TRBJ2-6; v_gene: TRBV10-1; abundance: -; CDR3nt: TGCGCCGGAAGTTTTACGAGAGCCAACGTCCTGACTTTC; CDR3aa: CAGSFTRANVLTF
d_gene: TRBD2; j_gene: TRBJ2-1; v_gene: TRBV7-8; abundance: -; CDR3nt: TGTGCCAGCAGCCTCCGGGACTACCCCACCAACAATGAGCAGTTCTTC; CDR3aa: CASSLRDYPTNNEQFF
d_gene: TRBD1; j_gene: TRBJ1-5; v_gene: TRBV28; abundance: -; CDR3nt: TGTGCCAGCGATCGGAGCAGGGGGCCTCAGCCCCAGCATTTT; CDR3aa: CASDRSRGPQPQHF
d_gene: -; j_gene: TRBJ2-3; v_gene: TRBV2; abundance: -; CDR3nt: TGTGCCAGCAGTGAAACTCGGCCGTATTTT; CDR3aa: CASSETRPYF
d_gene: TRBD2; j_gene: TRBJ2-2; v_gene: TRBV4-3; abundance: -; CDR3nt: TGCGCTACCGGGGGTGTAGCGGGAGTTGGCACCGGGGAGCTGTTTTTT; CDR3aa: CATGGVAGVGTGELFF
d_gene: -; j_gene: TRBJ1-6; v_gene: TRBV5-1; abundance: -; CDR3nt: TGCGCCAGCAGGGTGTGGGGTTATAATTCACCCCTCCACTTT; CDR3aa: CASRVWGYNSPLHF
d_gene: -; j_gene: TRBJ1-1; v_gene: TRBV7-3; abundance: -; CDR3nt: TGTGCCAGCAGCTCCGGTCGGGGCAGAACTGAAGCTTTCTTT; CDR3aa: CASSSGRGRTEAFF
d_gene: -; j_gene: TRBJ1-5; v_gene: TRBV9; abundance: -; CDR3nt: TGTGCCAGCAGCGTAGAAGGGACCAGAGGTAGTAGCAATCAGCCCCAGCATTTT; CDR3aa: CASSVEGTRGSSNQPQHF
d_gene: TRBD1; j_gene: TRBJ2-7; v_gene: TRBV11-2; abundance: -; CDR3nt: TGTGCCAGCAGCTATTCAGGGGGCGGATCCTACGAGCAGTACTTC; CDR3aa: CASSYSGGGSYEQYF
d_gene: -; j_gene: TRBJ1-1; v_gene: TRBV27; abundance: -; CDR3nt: TGTGCCAGCAGTAGCCAGGGTGGTCGCACTGAAGCTTTCTTT; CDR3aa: CASSSQGGRTEAFF
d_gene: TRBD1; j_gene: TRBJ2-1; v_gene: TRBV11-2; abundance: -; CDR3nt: TGTGCCAGCAGCTTTGGACAGGGGGGCTACAATGAGCAGTTCTTC; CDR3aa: CASSFGQGGYNEQFF
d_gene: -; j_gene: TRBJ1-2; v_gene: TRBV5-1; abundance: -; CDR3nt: TGCGCCAGCAGCTTGGTGGGTACTAACTATGGCTACACCTTC; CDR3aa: CASSLVGTNYGYTF
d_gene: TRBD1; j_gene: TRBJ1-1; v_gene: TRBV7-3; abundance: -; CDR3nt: TGTGCCAGCAGCGCCGACAGGGTGAACACTGAAGCTTTCTTT; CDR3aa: CASSADRVNTEAFF
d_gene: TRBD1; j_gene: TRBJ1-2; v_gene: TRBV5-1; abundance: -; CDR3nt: TGCGCCAGCAGCTCCGGGACAGGGGCCTCTTATGGCTACACCTTC; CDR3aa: CASSSGTGASYGYTF
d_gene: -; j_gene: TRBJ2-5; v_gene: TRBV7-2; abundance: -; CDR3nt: TGTGCCAGCAGCTCCACCGGACCCTTCGCGACCCAGTACTTC; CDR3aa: CASSSTGPFATQYF
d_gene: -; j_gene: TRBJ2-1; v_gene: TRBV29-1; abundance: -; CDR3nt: TGCAGCGTTGGCACGTCCTACAATGAGCAGTTCTTC; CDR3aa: CSVGTSYNEQFF
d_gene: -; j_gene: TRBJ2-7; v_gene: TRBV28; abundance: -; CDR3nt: TGTGCCACCATTCCGCAGGGGGGCTACGAGCAGTACTTC; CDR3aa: CATIPQGGYEQYF
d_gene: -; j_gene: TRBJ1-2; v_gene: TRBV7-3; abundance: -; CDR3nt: TGTGCCAGCACCACCGACGGGTTGCATGGCTACACCTTC; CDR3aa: CASTTDGLHGYTF
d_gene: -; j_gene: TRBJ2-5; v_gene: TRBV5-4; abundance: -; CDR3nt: TGTGCCAGCAGCTTAGGCGGAACCCAAGAGACCCAGTACTTC; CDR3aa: CASSLGGTQETQYF
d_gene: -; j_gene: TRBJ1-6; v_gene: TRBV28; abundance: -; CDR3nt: TGTGCCAGCAGTTTATGGTCCAGCTATTCACCCCTCCACTTT; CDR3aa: CASSLWSSYSPLHF
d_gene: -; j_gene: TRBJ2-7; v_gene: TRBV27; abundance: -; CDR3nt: TGTGCCAGCAGTTTTCAGACCGCCGAGCAGTACTTC; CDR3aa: CASSFQTAEQYF
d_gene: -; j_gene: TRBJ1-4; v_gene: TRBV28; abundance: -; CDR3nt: TGTGCCAGCAGTTCCCCCACGGATGAAAAACTGTTTTTT; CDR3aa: CASSSPTDEKLFF
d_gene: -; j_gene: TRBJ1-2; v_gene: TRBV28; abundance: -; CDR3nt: TGTGCCAGTAGGGAAGTGGAGGGCTACACCTTC; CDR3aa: CASREVEGYTF
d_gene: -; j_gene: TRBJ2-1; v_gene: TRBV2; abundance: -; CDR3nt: TGTGCCAGCAGTGAATCCGTTATGAATGAGCAGTTCTTC; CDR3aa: CASSESVMNEQFF
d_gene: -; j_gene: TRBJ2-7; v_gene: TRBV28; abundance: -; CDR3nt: TGTGCCAGCAGCTTACAGACCTACGAGCAGTACTTC; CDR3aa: CASSLQTYEQYF
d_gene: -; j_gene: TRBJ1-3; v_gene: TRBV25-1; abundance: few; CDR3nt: TGTGCCAGCAGTGAATACGGCTGGACGGTGAACTCTGGAAACACCATATATTTT; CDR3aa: CASSEYGWTVNSGNTIYF
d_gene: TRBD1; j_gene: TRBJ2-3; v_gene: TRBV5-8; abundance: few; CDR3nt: TGTGCCAGCAGCTTGGGGACAGGGCCCACAGATACGCAGTATTTT; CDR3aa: CASSLGTGPTDTQYF
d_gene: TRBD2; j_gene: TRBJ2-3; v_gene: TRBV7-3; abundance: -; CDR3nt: TGTGCCAGCAGTTCCGTAGCGGGAGGCGGGACAGATACGCAGTATTTT; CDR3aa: CASSSVAGGGTDTQYF
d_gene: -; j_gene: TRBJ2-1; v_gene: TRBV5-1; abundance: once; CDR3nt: TGCGCCAGCAGCTCAAACCTGGGGACGGTTTCCTACAATGAGCAGTTCTTC; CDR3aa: CASSSNLGTVSYNEQFF